Described below is a single T cell receptor beta chain sequence and its context. Treatment denoted: randomized to nivolumab then ipilimumab (arm A) or the reverse (arm B). Profiled with immunoSEQ multiplex PCR; TCRdb holds only in-frame clones, not every one. This table has 3,500 to 5,000 clones, roughly 22% appearing once. This specimen comes from a study of sequential checkpoint blockade in melanoma. The wider study: Both treatment sequences were followed by maintenance nivolumab. Twenty-two patients had matched tumor biopsies before treatment and at week 13 after nivolumab or ipilimumab alone.

CDR1 and CDR2 (germline): SQVTM, ANQGSEA. With 6 bases removed from V and 6 bases from J, the gap between germline ends came to 17 bases. The CDR3 has 13 amino acids. The gene calls are TRBV29-1 and TRBJ1-1; D gene unclear. Sequencing was performed on tumor tissue (inferred from file names), taken from a patient given nivolumab and ipilimumab in sequence. This TCR derives from a human donor with melanoma. CDR3 residues: CSVEPLIGAEAFF. The CDR3 DNA reads TGCAGCGTAGAGCCGCTGATAGGCGCTGAAGCTTTCTTT.